This T cell receptor (beta chain) was found in a study of T cell clonality in common variable immunodeficiency. This clone was detected many times. The CDR3 end falls 3 residues outside the read, so it is completed with the germline J gene. CDR1 and CDR2 from the germline V gene are DFQATT and SNEGSKA (reference sequence). V dropped 4 bases and J dropped 3; count of bases not matched to a gene: 1. This CDR3 contains 12 residues. Sequencing input was equivalent genomic DNA from CVID and controls. Sequencing was performed with immunoSEQ multiplex PCR; in TCRdb, only in-frame clones are kept and a portion is missing. The profile covers some 43,000 clones, none occurring a single time.

This chain connects TRBV20-1 to TRBJ1-1, with TRBD1 identical over 8 bases. This receptor was identified in a person between 18 and 75 years old in good health. Sequenced: peripheral blood mononuclear cells. CDR3 bases read: TGCAGTGCTAAACAGGGGGACACTGAA. Its translation is CSAKQGDTE. The complete CDR3 sequence is CSAKQGDTEAFF.